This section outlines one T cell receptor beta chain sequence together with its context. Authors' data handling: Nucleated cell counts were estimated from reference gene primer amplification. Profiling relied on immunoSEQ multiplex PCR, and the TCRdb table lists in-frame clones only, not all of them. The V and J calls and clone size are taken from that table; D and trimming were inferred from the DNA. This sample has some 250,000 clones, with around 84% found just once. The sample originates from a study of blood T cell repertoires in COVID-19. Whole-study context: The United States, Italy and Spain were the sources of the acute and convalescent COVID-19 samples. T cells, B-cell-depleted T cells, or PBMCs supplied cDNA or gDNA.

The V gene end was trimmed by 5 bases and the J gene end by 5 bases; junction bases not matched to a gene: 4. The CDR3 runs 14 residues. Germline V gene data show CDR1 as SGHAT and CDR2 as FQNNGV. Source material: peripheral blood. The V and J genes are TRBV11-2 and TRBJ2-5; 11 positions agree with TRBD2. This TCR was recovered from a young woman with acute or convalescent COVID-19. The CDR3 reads CASSPASGRETQYF. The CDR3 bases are TGTGCCAGCAGCCCGGCTAGCGGGAGGGAGACCCAGTACTTC.